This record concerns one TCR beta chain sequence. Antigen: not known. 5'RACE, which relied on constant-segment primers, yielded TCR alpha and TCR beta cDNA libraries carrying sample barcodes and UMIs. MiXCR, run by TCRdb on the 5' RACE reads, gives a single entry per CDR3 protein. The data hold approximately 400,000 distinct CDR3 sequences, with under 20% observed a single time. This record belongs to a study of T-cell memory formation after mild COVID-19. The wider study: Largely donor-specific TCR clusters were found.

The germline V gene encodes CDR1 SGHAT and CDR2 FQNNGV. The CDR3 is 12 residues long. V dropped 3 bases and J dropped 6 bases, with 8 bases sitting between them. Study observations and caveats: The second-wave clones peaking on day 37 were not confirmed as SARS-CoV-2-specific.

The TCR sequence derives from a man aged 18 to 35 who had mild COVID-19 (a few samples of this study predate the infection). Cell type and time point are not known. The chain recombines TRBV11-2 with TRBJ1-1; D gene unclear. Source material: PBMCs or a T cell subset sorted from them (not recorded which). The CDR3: CASSFLFPEAFF. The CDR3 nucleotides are TGTGCCAGCAGCTTCCTATTTCCTGAAGCTTTCTTT.